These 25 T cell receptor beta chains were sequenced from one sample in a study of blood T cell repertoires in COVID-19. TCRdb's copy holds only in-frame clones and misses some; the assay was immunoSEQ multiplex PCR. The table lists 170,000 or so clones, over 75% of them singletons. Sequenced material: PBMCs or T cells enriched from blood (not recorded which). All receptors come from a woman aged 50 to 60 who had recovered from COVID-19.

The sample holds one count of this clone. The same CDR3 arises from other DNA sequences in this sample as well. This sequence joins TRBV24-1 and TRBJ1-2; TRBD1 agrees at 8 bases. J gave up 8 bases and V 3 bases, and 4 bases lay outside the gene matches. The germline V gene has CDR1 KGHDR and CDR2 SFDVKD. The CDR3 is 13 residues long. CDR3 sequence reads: CATSDPGQGGYTF. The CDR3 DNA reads TGTGCCACCAGTGATCCAGGACAGGGCGGCTACACCTTC.

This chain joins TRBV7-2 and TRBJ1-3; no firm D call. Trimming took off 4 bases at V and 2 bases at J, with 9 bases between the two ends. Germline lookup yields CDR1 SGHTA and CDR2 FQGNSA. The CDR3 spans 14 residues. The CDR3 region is CASSYSGAGNTIYF. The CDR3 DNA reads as TGTGCCAGCAGCTACTCAGGCGCTGGAAACACCATATATTTT.

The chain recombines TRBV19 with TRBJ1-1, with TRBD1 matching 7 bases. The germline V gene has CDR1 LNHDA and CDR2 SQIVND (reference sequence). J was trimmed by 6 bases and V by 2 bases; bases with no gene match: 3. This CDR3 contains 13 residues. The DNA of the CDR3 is TGTGCCAGTAGTATACAGGGGGATTCTGAAGCTTTCTTT. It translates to CASSIQGDSEAFF.

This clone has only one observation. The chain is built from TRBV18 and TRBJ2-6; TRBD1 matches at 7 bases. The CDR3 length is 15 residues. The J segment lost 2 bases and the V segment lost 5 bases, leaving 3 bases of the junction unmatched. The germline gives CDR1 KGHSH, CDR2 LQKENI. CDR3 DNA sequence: TGTGCCAGCTCATCAGACAGGGCTGGGGCCAACGTCCTGACTTTC. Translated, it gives CASSSDRAGANVLTF.

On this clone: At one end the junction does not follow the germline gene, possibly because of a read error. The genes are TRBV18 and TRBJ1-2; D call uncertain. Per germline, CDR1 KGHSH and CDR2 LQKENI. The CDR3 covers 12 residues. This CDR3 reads CASSPYNDGYTF. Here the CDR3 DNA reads TGTGCCAGCTCACCCTATAACGATGGCTACACCTTC.

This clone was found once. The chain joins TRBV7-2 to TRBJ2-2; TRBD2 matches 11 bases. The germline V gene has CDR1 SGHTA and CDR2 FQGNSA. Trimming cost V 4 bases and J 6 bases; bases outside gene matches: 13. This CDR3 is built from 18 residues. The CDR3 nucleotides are TGTGCCAGCAGCTCCGGGAAGGCTAGCGGGGGGCTAGCCGGGGAGCTGTTTTTT. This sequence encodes CASSSGKASGGLAGELFF.

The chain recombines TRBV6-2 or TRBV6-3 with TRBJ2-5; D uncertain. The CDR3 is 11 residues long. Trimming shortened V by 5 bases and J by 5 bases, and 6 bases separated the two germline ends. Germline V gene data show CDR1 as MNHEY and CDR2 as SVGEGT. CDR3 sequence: CASSPAETQYF. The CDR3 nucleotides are TGTGCCAGCAGTCCCGCGGAGACCCAGTACTTC.

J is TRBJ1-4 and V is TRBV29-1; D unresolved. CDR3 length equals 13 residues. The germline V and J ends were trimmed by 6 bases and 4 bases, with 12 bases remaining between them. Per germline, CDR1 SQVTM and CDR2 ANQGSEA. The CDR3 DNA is TGCAGCGTCGGGAGAGGAAATAATGAAAAACTGTTTTTT. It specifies CSVGRGNNEKLFF.

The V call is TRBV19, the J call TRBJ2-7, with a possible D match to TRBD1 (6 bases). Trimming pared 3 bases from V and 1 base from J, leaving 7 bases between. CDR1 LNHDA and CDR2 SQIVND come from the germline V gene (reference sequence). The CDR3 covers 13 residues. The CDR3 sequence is CASSMTGSYEQYF. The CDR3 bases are TGTGCCAGTAGTATGACAGGATCCTACGAGCAGTACTTC.

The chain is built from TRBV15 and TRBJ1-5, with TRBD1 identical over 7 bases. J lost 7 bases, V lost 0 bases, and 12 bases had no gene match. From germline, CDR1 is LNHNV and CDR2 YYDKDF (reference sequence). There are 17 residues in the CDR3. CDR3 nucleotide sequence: TGTGCCACCAGCAGAGATCGACAGGGAGTAATAGGGCAGCCCCAGCATTTT. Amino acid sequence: CATSRDRQGVIGQPQHF.

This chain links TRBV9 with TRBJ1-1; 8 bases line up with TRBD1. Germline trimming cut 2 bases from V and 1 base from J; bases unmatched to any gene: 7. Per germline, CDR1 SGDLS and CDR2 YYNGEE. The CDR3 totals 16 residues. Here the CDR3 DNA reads TGTGCCAGCAGCGTCACCACCGGGACAGGGAACACTGAAGCTTTCTTT. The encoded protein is CASSVTTGTGNTEAFF.

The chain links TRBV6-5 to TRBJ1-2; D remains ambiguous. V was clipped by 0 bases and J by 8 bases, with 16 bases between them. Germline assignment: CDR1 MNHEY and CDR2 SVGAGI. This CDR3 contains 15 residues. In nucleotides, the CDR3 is TGTGCCAGCAGTTACTCGAGAGGTGGCCTACGGGGCTACACCTTC. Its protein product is CASSYSRGGLRGYTF.

The CDR3 sequence: CASSMTSGYTDTQYF. In nucleotides, the CDR3 is TGTGCCAGTAGTATGACTAGCGGATACACAGATACGCAGTATTTT. The rearrangement uses TRBV19 and TRBJ2-3; 9 bases agree with TRBD2. Trimming at V came to 3 bases and at J to 2 bases, leaving 3 bases not matched to a gene. Germline lookup yields CDR1 LNHDA and CDR2 SQIVND (reference sequence). The CDR3 sequence is 15 residues long.

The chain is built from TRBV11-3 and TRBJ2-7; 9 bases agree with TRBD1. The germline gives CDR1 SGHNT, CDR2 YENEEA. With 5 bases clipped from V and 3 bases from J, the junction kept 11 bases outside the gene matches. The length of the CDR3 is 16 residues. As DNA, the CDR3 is TGTGCCAGCAGCGTAGGACAGGGGAGGACCCGCTACGAGCAGTACTTC. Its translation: CASSVGQGRTRYEQYF.

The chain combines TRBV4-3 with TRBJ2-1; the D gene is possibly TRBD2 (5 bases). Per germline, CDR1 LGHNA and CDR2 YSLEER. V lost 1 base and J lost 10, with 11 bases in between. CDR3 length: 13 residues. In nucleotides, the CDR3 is TGCGCCAGCAGCCAAGGGACTGGTTGGGAGCAGTTCTTC. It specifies CASSQGTGWEQFF.

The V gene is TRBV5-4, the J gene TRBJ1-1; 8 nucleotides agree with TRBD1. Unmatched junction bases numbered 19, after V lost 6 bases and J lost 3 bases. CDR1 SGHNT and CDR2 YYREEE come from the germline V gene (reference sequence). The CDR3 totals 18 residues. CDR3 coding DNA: TGTGCCAGCACTCCAGGCGGGACAGGCGTAAAGAGGGACACTGAAGCTTTCTTT. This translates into CASTPGGTGVKRDTEAFF.

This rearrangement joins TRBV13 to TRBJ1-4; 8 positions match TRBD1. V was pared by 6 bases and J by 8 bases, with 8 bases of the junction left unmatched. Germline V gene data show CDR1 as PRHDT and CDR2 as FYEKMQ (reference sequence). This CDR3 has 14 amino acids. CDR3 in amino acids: CASRETGGGEKLFF. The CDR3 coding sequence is TGTGCCAGCAGAGAAACAGGGGGAGGAGAAAAACTGTTTTTT.

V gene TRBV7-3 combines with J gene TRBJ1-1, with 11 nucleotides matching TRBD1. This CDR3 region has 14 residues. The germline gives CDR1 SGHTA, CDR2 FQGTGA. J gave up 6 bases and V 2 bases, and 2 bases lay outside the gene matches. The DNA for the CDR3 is TGTGCCAGCAGCTTAGGACAGGGGGCCGCTGAAGCTTTCTTT. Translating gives CASSLGQGAAEAFF.

This CDR3 is CASSPEGTGREQYF. The CDR3 DNA sequence: TGCGCCAGCAGCCCGGAGGGGACAGGGCGCGAGCAGTACTTC. The chain recombines TRBV5-1 with TRBJ2-7; TRBD1 aligns across 9 bases. This CDR3 spans 14 amino acids. In germline, CDR1 is SGHRS, CDR2 YFSETQ. The V segment lost 4 bases and the J segment 6 bases; nucleotides outside the gene matches: 8.

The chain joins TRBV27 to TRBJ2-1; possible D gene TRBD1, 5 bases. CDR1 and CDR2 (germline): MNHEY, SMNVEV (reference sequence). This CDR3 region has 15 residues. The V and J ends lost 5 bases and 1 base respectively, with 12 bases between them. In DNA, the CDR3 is TGTGCCAGCAGTCCCGCCCCAGGGTCCTACAATGAGCAGTTCTTC. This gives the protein CASSPAPGSYNEQFF.

The CDR3 protein is CASSAEVGRAAFF. The CDR3, as DNA: TGTGCCAGCAGTGCGGAGGTAGGAAGGGCGGCTTTCTTT. The V and J genes are TRBV2 and TRBJ1-1; D unresolved. The CDR3 sequence is 13 residues long. Germline V gene data show CDR1 as SNHLY and CDR2 as FYNNEI. V lost 4 bases and J lost 11, with 17 bases in between.

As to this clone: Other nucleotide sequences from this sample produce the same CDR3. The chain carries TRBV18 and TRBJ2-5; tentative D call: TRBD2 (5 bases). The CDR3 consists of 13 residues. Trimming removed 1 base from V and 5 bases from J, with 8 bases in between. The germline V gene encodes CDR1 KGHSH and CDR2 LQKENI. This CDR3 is CASSPQGGETQYF. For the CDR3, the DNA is TGTGCCAGCTCACCACAGGGCGGGGAGACCCAGTACTTC.

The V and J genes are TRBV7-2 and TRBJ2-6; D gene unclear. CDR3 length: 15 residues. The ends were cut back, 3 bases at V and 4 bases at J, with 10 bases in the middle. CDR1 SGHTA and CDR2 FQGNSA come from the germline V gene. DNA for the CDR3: TGTGCCAGCAGCTTTTCCGGTTCCGGGGCCAACGTCCTGACTTTC. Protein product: CASSFSGSGANVLTF.

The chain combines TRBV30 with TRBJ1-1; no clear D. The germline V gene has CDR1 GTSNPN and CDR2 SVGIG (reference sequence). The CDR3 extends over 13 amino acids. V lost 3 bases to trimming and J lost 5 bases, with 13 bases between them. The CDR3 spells CAWRNTRRTEAFF. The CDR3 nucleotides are TGTGCCTGGAGAAACACCCGGAGGACTGAAGCTTTCTTT.

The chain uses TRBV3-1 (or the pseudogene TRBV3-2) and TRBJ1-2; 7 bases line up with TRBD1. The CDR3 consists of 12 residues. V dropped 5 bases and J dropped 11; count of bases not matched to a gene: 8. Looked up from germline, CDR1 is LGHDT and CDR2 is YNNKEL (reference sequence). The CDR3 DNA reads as TGTGCCAGCAGCTGGACAGGTGAGAGATACACCTTC. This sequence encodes CASSWTGERYTF.